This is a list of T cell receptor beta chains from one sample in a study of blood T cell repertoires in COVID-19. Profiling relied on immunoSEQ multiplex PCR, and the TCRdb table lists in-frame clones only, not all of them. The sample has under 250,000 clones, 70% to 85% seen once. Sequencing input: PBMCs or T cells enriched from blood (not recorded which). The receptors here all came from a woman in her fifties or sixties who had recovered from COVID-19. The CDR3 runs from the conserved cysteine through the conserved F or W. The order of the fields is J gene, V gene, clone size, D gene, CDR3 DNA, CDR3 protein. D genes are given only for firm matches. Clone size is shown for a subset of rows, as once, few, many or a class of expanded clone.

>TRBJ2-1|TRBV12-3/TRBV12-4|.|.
TGTGCCAGCAGTTTCCGGTCCCACAATGAGCAGTTCTTC
CASSFRSHNEQFF
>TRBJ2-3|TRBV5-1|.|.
TGCGCCAGCAGCGTGGACTTCACAGGGTCGGTCACAGATACGCAGTATTTT
CASSVDFTGSVTDTQYF
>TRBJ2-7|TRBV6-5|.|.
TGTGCCAGCAGTTACTCGTCCGGACACAACTCCTACGAGCAGTACTTC
CASSYSSGHNSYEQYF
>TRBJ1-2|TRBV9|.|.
TGTGCCAGCAGCTCCGGGAACTATGGCTACACCTTC
CASSSGNYGYTF
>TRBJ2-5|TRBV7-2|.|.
TGTGCCAGCAGACCCCCTACCTTCCAAGAGACCCAGTACTTC
CASRPPTFQETQYF
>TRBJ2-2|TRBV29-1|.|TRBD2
TGCAGCGTTCGTGGACTAGCGGACTCGAACACCGGGGAGCTGTTTTTT
CSVRGLADSNTGELFF
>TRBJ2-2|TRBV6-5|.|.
TGTGCCACACGGCCGCGGGAGAACACCGGGGAGCTGTTTTTT
CATRPRENTGELFF
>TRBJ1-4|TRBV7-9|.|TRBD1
TGTGCCAGCAGCTTATGGGGACAGGTTGAAAAACTGTTTTTT
CASSLWGQVEKLFF
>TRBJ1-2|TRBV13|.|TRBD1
TGTGCCAGCAGCTTTGGACAGGGTGTCTATGGCTACACCTTC
CASSFGQGVYGYTF
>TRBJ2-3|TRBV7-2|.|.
TGTGCCAGCAGCTTAGCGCGCGGGATTGCAGATACGCAGTATTTT
CASSLARGIADTQYF
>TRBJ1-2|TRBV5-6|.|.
TGTGCCAGCAGCAGTACTATGAACTATGGCTACACCTTC
CASSSTMNYGYTF
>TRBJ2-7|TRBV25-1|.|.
TGTGCCAGCAGTGATGACAGGTACTCCTACGAGCAGTACTTC
CASSDDRYSYEQYF
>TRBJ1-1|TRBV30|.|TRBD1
TGTGCCTGGAGTGTACAAAGGACAGGCGAAGCTTTCTTT
CAWSVQRTGEAFF
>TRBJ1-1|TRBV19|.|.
TGTGCCAGTAGTCTTCCCCCGAACACTGAAGCTTTCTTT
CASSLPPNTEAFF
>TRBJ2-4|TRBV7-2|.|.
TGTGCCAGCAGCTTAGAGCCCCCGGGTCTGTTAGACATTCAGTACTTC
CASSLEPPGLLDIQYF
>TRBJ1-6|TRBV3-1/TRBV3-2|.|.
TGTGCCAGCAGCCAGGCCCTTTCACCCCTCCACTTT
CASSQALSPLHF
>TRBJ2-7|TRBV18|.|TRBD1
TGTGCCAGCTCACCAGGACAGGGTACCTACGAGCAGTACTTC
CASSPGQGTYEQYF
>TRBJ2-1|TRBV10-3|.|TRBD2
TGTGCCATCAGTGAGTCCCTAGCGGGGAATAATGAGCAGTTCTTC
CAISESLAGNNEQFF
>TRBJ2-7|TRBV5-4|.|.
TGTGCCAGCAGCCCGCGGCAGGGTCTCTACGAGCAGTACTTC
CASSPRQGLYEQYF
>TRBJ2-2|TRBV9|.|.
TGTGCCAGCAGCGTAGACGGGGTAACCGGGGAGCTGTTTTTT
CASSVDGVTGELFF
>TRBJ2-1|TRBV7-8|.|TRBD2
TGTGCCAGCAGCTTCCTAAGGGCTAGCGGGATAAACAATGAGCAGTTCTTC
CASSFLRASGINNEQFF
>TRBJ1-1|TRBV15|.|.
TGTGCCACCAGCAGAAAAAGCAGGGTACCTGAAGCTTTCTTT
CATSRKSRVPEAFF
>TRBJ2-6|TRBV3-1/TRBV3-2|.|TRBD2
TGTGCCAGCAGCCCACTAGCGGGGAGCTCTGGGGCCAACGTCCTGACTTTC
CASSPLAGSSGANVLTF
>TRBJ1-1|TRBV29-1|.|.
TGCAGCATGGGGGGAGACACTGAAGCTTTCTTT
CSMGGDTEAFF
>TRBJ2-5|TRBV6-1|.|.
TGTGCCAGCAGTGAAGGGAGGGTAGGAGAAGAGACCCAGTACTTC
CASSEGRVGEETQYF
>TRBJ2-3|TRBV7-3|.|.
TGTGCCAGCAGCTTAAATGCCAGGTCTAGCGATACGCAGTATTTT
CASSLNARSSDTQYF
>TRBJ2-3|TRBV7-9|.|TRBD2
TGTGCCAGCAGCTCATCGACTAGCGCGACAGATACGCAGTATTTT
CASSSSTSATDTQYF
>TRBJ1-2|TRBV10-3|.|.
TGTGCCATCAGTGGGGTCAGGGGAGCTAACTATGGCTACACCTTC
CAISGVRGANYGYTF
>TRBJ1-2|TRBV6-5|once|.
TGTGCCAGCAGTACAGACAGAGAACCTCAGGGCTACACCTTC
CASSTDREPQGYTF
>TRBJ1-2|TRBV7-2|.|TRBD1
TGTGCCAGCAGTTCCTCGGGACAGGGAGGAGGCTACACCTTC
CASSSSGQGGGYTF
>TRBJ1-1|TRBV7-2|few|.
TGTGCCAGCAGCTTAGATCGGGGGATAAGGACTTTCTTT
CASSLDRGIRTFF
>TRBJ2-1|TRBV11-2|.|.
TGTGCCAGCAGCTTACGGGGTCTTAACTACAATGAGCAGTTCTTC
CASSLRGLNYNEQFF
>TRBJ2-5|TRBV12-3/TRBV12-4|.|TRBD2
TGTGCCAGCAGTCTTAGCGGGAAAGAGACCCAGTACTTC
CASSLSGKETQYF
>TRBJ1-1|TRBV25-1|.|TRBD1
TGTGCCAGCAGTGGTTCGAGACAGGGGACGGCTGAAGCTTTCTTT
CASSGSRQGTAEAFF
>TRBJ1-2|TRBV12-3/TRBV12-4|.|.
TGTGCCAGCAGCCGACAGATATATGGCTACACCTTC
CASSRQIYGYTF
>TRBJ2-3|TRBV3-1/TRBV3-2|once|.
TGTGCCAGCAGCCGGGGCAGCACAGATACGCAGTATTTT
CASSRGSTDTQYF
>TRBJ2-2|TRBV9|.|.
TGTGCCAGCAGCGTAACCCCGTTAGCGACGAACACCGGGGAGCTGTTTTTT
CASSVTPLATNTGELFF
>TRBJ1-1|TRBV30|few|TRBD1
TGTGCCTGGAGTTCCGGGACAGGGAGGACTGAAGCTTTCTTT
CAWSSGTGRTEAFF
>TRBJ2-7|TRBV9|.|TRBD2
TGTGCCAGCAGCGTACAGGGAGGGTACGAGCAGTACTTC
CASSVQGGYEQYF
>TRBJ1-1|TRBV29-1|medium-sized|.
TGCAGCGTTGAAGACGGGTCGAACACTGAAGCTTTCTTT
CSVEDGSNTEAFF
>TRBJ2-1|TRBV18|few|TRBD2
TGTGCCAGCTCACAGGGACTAGCTAATGAGCAGTTCTTC
CASSQGLANEQFF
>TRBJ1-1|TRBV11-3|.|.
TGTGCCAGCAGCTTAGTAGTAGGGGGTGAAGCTTTCTTT
CASSLVVGGEAFF
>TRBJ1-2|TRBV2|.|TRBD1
TGTGCCAGCAGGTCAGGGGGCCGGGGCTACACCTTC
CASRSGGRGYTF
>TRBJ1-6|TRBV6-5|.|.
TGTGCCAGCAGGCCACCAATCCGGGGTTCACCCCTCCACTTT
CASRPPIRGSPLHF
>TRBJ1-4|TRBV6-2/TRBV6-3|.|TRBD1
TGTGCCAGCAGCCCTCTCTCGGGACAGCTAAATGAAAAACTGTTTTTT
CASSPLSGQLNEKLFF
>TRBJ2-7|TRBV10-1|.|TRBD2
TGCGCCAACTCCCTATCCTTAGCGGGGGGGCTCCACGAGCAGTACTTC
CANSLSLAGGLHEQYF
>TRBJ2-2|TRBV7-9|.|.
TGTGCCAGCAGCCGAAACTTAGCGAACACCGGGGAGCTGTTTTTT
CASSRNLANTGELFF
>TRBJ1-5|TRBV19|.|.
TGTGCCAGTCGACTGGAAATCCAGGGAGGTCAGCCCCAGCATTTT
CASRLEIQGGQPQHF
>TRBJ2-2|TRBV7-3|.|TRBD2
TGTGCCAGCAGCTTAAGAGCCAGCGGGGGCCCTAGTACCGGGGAGCTGTTTTTT
CASSLRASGGPSTGELFF
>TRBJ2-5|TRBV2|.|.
TGTGCCAGCAGTGTCACTAGAGAGACCCAGTACTTC
CASSVTRETQYF
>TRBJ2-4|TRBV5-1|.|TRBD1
TGCGCCAGCAGCTTGGGACAGGGGGGTAACATTCAGTACTTC
CASSLGQGGNIQYF
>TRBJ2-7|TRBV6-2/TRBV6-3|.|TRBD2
TGTGCCAGCAGTTACAAGTCGGGGGGGAGCTCCTACGAGCAGTACTTC
CASSYKSGGSSYEQYF
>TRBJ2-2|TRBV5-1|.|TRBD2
TGCGCCAGCATCGGAGGACTAGCGGGGGCTAACACCGGGGAGCTGTTTTTT
CASIGGLAGANTGELFF